This T cell receptor (beta chain) originates from a study of cytomegalovirus exposure and HLA in healthy donors. The germline CDR1 and CDR2 sequences are SGHRS and YFSETQ. The CDR3 runs to 14 residues. V trimming: 4 bases; J trimming: 8 bases; junction bases outside the gene matches: 7. Researchers ran the PCR with 60 Vbeta and 13 Jbeta primers. TCRdb keeps only in-frame clones here, not all; method: immunoSEQ multiplex PCR. The sample totals around 75,000 clones. J is TRBJ1-4 and V is TRBV5-1; 8 positions agree with TRBD1. The TCR was taken from a man between 45 and 60 years old in good health and CMV-seropositive. Sequenced: PBMCs. The CDR3 loop is CASSPDRVGEKLFF. DNA for the CDR3: TGCGCCAGCAGCCCGGACAGGGTCGGGGAAAAACTGTTTTTT.